The 15 T cell receptor beta chains below were found in one sample sequenced in a study of cytomegalovirus exposure and HLA in healthy donors. Vbeta (60) and Jbeta (13) primers were used in the PCR. TCRdb's copy holds only in-frame clones and misses some; the assay was immunoSEQ multiplex PCR. In the table there are roughly 200,000 clones, 75% to 85% of which are singletons. The sample consisted of PBMCs. Receptors originate from a woman in her fifties or sixties in good health and CMV-seronegative.

This chain links TRBV7-3 with TRBJ2-2; TRBD2 matches 8 bases. The CDR3 runs to 18 residues. Germline CDR1 is SGHTA and CDR2 is FQGTGA. J was trimmed by 1 base and V by 1 base; bases with no gene match: 8. As DNA, the CDR3 is TGTGCCAGCAGCTTAAAAGACGAGCGGGGGATGAACACCGGGGAGCTGTTTTTT. It codes for CASSLKDERGMNTGELFF.

The chain carries TRBV30 and TRBJ1-1, with 7 bases aligning to TRBD1. J lost 0 bases, V lost 5 bases, and 3 bases had no gene match. The germline V gene encodes CDR1 GTSNPN and CDR2 SVGIG (reference sequence). The CDR3 is 13 residues long. CDR3 sequence reads: CAWGDRLNTEAFF. DNA for the CDR3: TGTGCCTGGGGGGACAGATTGAACACTGAAGCTTTCTTT.

The rearrangement links TRBV9 to TRBJ2-3; D might be TRBD2 (6 bases). Trimming left V 4 bases short and J 6 bases short, with 21 bases between. The CDR3 covers 16 residues. Looked up from germline, CDR1 is SGDLS and CDR2 is YYNGEE. This chain's CDR3 is CASSPLLTRLGDTQYF. CDR3 DNA: TGTGCCAGCAGCCCCCTCCTCACGAGACTAGGCGATACGCAGTATTTT.

This chain uses TRBV6-1 with TRBJ1-4; 9 bases align to TRBD1. The CDR3 length is 14 residues. Germline CDR1 reads MNHNS; CDR2 reads SASEGT. Trimming cost V 5 bases and J 5 bases; bases outside gene matches: 3. The CDR3 nucleotides read TGTGCCAGCAGTCTCGGGACAGGGAATGAAAAACTGTTTTTT. Translated, it gives CASSLGTGNEKLFF.

This clone was recorded a few times. The V gene is TRBV25-1, the J gene TRBJ2-7; weak D call: TRBD1 (7 bases). The germline CDR1 and CDR2 sequences are MGHDK and SYGVNS. The CDR3 totals 14 residues. V was trimmed by 4 bases and J by 3 bases, leaving 13 bases between them. The CDR3 loop is CASSAGGSGYEQYF. The CDR3 region has the DNA TGTGCCAGCAGTGCAGGGGGTAGCGGCTACGAGCAGTACTTC.

This rearrangement joins TRBV30 to TRBJ2-1; no firm D call. Germline values: CDR1 GTSNPN, CDR2 SVGIG (reference sequence). V lost 4 bases and J 5 bases, leaving 9 bases between the germline ends. The CDR3 consists of 12 residues. The chain's CDR3 is CAWTSGNNEQFF. Here the CDR3 DNA reads TGTGCCTGGACTAGTGGTAACAATGAGCAGTTCTTC. The full variable domain, with the rest looked up from reference TRBV30 and TRBJ2-1, is SQTIHQWPATLVQPVGSPLSLECTVEGTSNPNLYWYRQAAGRGLQLLFYSVGIGQISSEVPQNLSASRPQDRQFILSSKKLLLSDSGFYLCAWTSGNNEQFFGPGTRLTVL.

This clone was counted only a few times. The chain recombines TRBV29-1 with TRBJ2-3; D is possibly TRBD2 (6 bases). Germline values: CDR1 SQVTM, CDR2 ANQGSEA. This CDR3 has 16 residues. V dropped 4 bases and J dropped 1 base, with 18 bases sitting between them. CDR3 loop: CSVVAEPPLGTDTQYF. CDR3 nucleotide sequence: TGCAGCGTTGTAGCGGAGCCCCCCTTAGGCACAGATACGCAGTATTTT.

V gene TRBV27 combines with J gene TRBJ2-3, with 7 bases identical to TRBD1. CDR1 and CDR2 (germline): MNHEY, SMNVEV (reference sequence). Trimming at V came to 6 bases and at J to 9 bases, leaving 6 bases not matched to a gene. The CDR3 is made up of 12 amino acids. CDR3 sequence reads: CASRPRQGTQYF. Here the CDR3 DNA reads TGTGCCAGCAGACCTAGACAGGGAACGCAGTATTTT.

V is TRBV29-1 and J is TRBJ2-7, with 9 bases fitting TRBD2. This CDR3 spans 12 amino acids. Per the germline V gene, CDR1 is SQVTM and CDR2 is ANQGSEA. Losses at the gene ends were 4 bases for V and 4 bases for J; bases not matched to a gene: 2. CDR3 in amino acids: CSVGTSAYEQYF. DNA of the CDR3: TGCAGCGTTGGGACTAGCGCTTACGAGCAGTACTTC.

DNA for the CDR3: TGTGCCAGCAGCTCTTCCGGGACATCGAGCTACGAGCAGTACTTC. It yields the protein CASSSSGTSSYEQYF. The V call is TRBV28, the J call TRBJ2-5; weak D call: TRBD1 (6 bases). The J call may be incorrect, as the DNA end agrees better with TRBJ2-7. Germline V gene data show CDR1 as MDHEN and CDR2 as SYDVKM. The CDR3 runs to 15 residues.

This sequence joins TRBV5-1 and TRBJ1-4; TRBD1 matches at 9 bases. The CDR3 has 15 amino acids. V was clipped by 0 bases and J by 7 bases; unmatched bases: 4. Germline values: CDR1 SGHRS, CDR2 YFSETQ. The CDR3 reads CASSLGRTGVEKLFF. DNA for the CDR3: TGCGCCAGCAGCTTGGGCAGGACAGGGGTTGAAAAACTGTTTTTT. Full variable domain (rest looked up from reference TRBV5-1 and TRBJ1-4): KAGVTQTPRYLIKTRGQQVTLSCSPISGHRSVSWYQQTPGQGLQFLFEYFSETQRNKGNFPGRFSGRQFSNSRSEMNVSTLELGDSALYLCASSLGRTGVEKLFFGSGTQLSVL.

The rearrangement uses TRBV19 and TRBJ1-5; the match to TRBD1 covers 9 bases. V lost 5 bases to trimming and J lost 6 bases; unmatched junction nucleotides: 14. Germline lookup yields CDR1 LNHDA and CDR2 SQIVND (reference sequence). The CDR3 is made up of 17 amino acids. CDR3 loop: CASSDKWTGVYSQPQHF. Here the CDR3 DNA reads TGTGCCAGTAGTGACAAGTGGACAGGGGTATACAGTCAGCCCCAGCATTTT.

The chain joins TRBV7-9 to TRBJ2-3, with 10 bases lining up with TRBD2. The CDR3 loop spans 16 amino acids. V dropped 3 bases and J dropped 2; count of bases not matched to a gene: 5. CDR1 is SEHNR and CDR2 is FQNEAQ in the germline V gene (reference sequence). In nucleotides, the CDR3 is TGTGCCAGCAGCTTCCGACTAGCGGGTATCACAGATACGCAGTATTTT. As protein: CASSFRLAGITDTQYF.

The V gene is TRBV15, the J gene TRBJ2-7; a possible D gene is TRBD1 (6 bases). V lost 3 bases and J 2 bases, leaving 8 bases between the germline ends. Looked up from germline, CDR1 is LNHNV and CDR2 is YYDKDF (reference sequence). There are 13 residues in the CDR3. The CDR3 nucleotides read TGTGCCACCAGCAGTGGGGGCACCTACGAGCAGTACTTC. Protein: CATSSGGTYEQYF.

The CDR3 nucleotides are TGTGCCAGCAGCTCTCCGGGGGGGGCGTATTCCGGGGAGCTGTTTTTT. This encodes CASSSPGGAYSGELFF. The rearrangement joins TRBV11-2 to TRBJ2-2; 8 bases map to TRBD2. Germline CDR1 reads SGHAT; CDR2 reads FQNNGV. The CDR3 covers 16 residues. V gave up 4 bases and J gave up 6 bases; unmatched junction bases: 10.